This T cell receptor (beta chain) was sequenced during a study of T cells after yellow fever vaccination. The ends lost 7 bases at V and 4 bases at J; junction bases unmatched: 8. CDR3 length: 14 residues. This clonotype was recorded a few times. TCRdb re-analysed the 5' RACE reads in MiXCR, keeping a single row per CDR3 protein. The data contain fewer than 450,000 distinct CDR3 sequences, approximately 10% of them singletons. The rearrangement joins TRBV12-3 or TRBV12-4 to TRBJ2-3, with 7 bases lining up with TRBD2. The origin of this receptor is a man aged 18 to 29 who received the YFV17D yellow fever vaccine. This specimen consisted of PBMCs, obtained on the day of the first yellow fever vaccination. In DNA, the CDR3 is TGTGCCAGCACCCTGGGGGGGGGTGCAGATACGCAGTATTTT. Residues: CASTLGGGADTQYF.